The 7 T cell receptor beta chains given below trace back to one sample, sequenced in a study of long-term antiretroviral therapy in people with HIV. Survey-level resolution applied to immunoSEQ assay v3.0. Here immunoSEQ multiplex PCR was the method, and the copy in TCRdb shows in-frame clones only, minus some. The table records 20,000 to 25,000 clones, approximately 76% of them present only once. Sequences were derived from unsorted PBMCs, sampled around 1.8 years before starting antiretroviral therapy. These TCRs come from a woman in her thirties or forties with HIV.

This chain uses TRBV20-1 with TRBJ2-5; no firm D call. V was trimmed by 4 bases and J by 5 bases, leaving 8 bases between them. CDR1 DFQATT and CDR2 SNEGSKA come from the germline V gene (reference sequence). The CDR3 has 11 residues. The DNA of the CDR3 is TGCAGTGCTATCTATTTCGAGACCCAGTACTTC. Encoded protein: CSAIYFETQYF.

This chain joins TRBV7-9 and TRBJ1-1; a possible D gene is TRBD1 (5 bases). Germline V CDR1 and CDR2: SEHNR, FQNEAQ (reference sequence). Trimming pared 1 base from V and 3 bases from J, leaving 12 bases between. This CDR3 comprises 15 residues. For the CDR3, the DNA is TGTGCCAGCAGCTTAGTGGGGGGGAGGGACACTGAAGCTTTCTTT. Translated, it gives CASSLVGGRDTEAFF. Supplemented by reference TRBV7-9 and TRBJ1-1, the full variable domain reads DTGVSQNPRHKITKRGQNVTFRCDPISEHNRLYWYRQTLGQGPEFLTYFQNEAQLEKSRLLSDRFSAERPKGSFSTLEIQRTEQGDSAMYLCASSLVGGRDTEAFFGQGTRLTVV.

This clone was picked up a small number of times. The CDR3 region has the DNA TGTGCCAGCAGCGCTCCCAGGGGCCACGAGCAGTACTTC. Its translation is CASSAPRGHEQYF. This chain uses TRBV11-3 with TRBJ2-7, with D maybe TRBD1 (6 bases). Germline CDR1 SGHNT, CDR2 YENEEA. CDR3 length: 13 amino acids. V lost 5 bases and J 5 bases, leaving 13 bases between the germline ends.

V usage is TRBV11-3 and J usage is TRBJ1-1; 8 bases map to TRBD1. The CDR3 runs 17 residues. V was pared by 4 bases and J by 3 bases, with 13 bases of the junction left unmatched. CDR1 and CDR2 (germline): SGHNT, YENEEA. For the CDR3, the DNA is TGTGCCAGCAGCTCCGTCGGCAGGGGGCCTAAACACACTGAAGCTTTCTTT. Amino acid sequence: CASSSVGRGPKHTEAFF.

The CDR3 region is CASSLIGNSGETQYF. CDR3 sequence (DNA): TGTGCCAGCAGCTTAATCGGGAACTCGGGAGAGACCCAGTACTTC. V is TRBV7-7 and J is TRBJ2-5; D is possibly TRBD2 (5 bases). Between the trimmed V and J ends, which lost 2 bases and 4 bases, there was a span of 14 bases. CDR3 size: 15 residues. The germline gives CDR1 SSHAT, CDR2 FNYEAQ (reference sequence).

The chain carries TRBV11-3 and TRBJ2-7, with TRBD1 matching over 8 bases. This CDR3 has 14 residues. V was clipped by 6 bases and J by 3 bases; unmatched bases: 7. In germline, CDR1 is SGHNT, CDR2 YENEEA. For the CDR3, the DNA is TGTGCCAGCAGGCAGGGGGCAATGGACTACGAGCAGTACTTC. Its translation is CASRQGAMDYEQYF.

V gene TRBV5-1 combines with J gene TRBJ2-3, with TRBD2 matching 7 bases. J gave up 4 bases and V 0 bases, and 11 bases lay outside the gene matches. The length of the CDR3 is 17 residues. Per the germline V gene, CDR1 is SGHRS and CDR2 is YFSETQ. The CDR3 DNA reads TGCGCCAGCAGCTTGGGTCTGCGGGGGTCTTCCCCAGATACGCAGTATTTT. Translated, it gives CASSLGLRGSSPDTQYF.